The following is a TCR beta chain sequence with its context. Germline V gives CDR1 LNHDA, CDR2 SQIVND (reference sequence). The ends lost 6 bases at V and 5 bases at J; junction bases unmatched: 5. This CDR3 has 15 amino acids. The data were taken from a study of blood T cell repertoires in COVID-19. As for the study in general: Sample material is recorded as cDNA or gDNA derived from T cells, B-cell-depleted T cells, or PBMCs.

The table came from immunoSEQ multiplex PCR; TCRdb's copy has only in-frame clones and leaves some out. The table has 80,000 to 100,000 clones, roughly 90% seen once. Sequenced: peripheral blood. This sequence was found in a human donor with active COVID-19. The donor label of this sample is uncertain. The chain uses TRBV19 and TRBJ2-5; 14 bases align to TRBD2. CDR3 residues: CASSRTSGGLETQYF. The CDR3 region has the DNA TGTGCCAGTAGCCGGACTAGCGGGGGGTTGGAGACCCAGTACTTC.